These 6 T cell receptor beta chains came from one sample sequenced in a study of control samples from healthy donors and cancer patients (dated by TCRdb to about 2020). Libraries were built with the immunoSEQ multiplex PCR assay. Here the immuneACCESS table is served through TCRdb, limited to in-frame sequences with V and J called. Missing clones are a known gap in these copies; in checked studies unresolved V genes cover under half, and the rest lacks a known reason. For this sample there are 80,000 or so clones; 89% appear just once. The ten largest clones add up to approximately 6% of the sample. The material sequenced was blood. The source is a man in his forties or fifties in good health.

This chain uses TRBV9 with TRBJ2-1, with D possibly being TRBD2 (6 bases). Germline V gene data show CDR1 as SGDLS and CDR2 as YYNGEE. CDR3 size: 16 residues. Trimming took off 0 bases at V and 3 bases at J, with 13 bases between the two ends. This chain's CDR3 is CASSVARGINYNEQFF. CDR3 in DNA: TGTGCCAGCAGCGTAGCACGGGGGATCAACTACAATGAGCAGTTCTTC. Full variable domain (rest looked up from reference TRBV9 and TRBJ2-1): DSGVTQTPKHLITATGQRVTLRCSPRSGDLSVYWYQQSLDQGLQFLIQYYNGEERAKGNILERFSAQQFPDLHSELNLSSLELGDSALYFCASSVARGINYNEQFFGPGTRLTVL.

This chain connects TRBV28 to TRBJ2-3, with D perhaps being TRBD1 or TRBD2 (5 bases each). V was cut by 7 bases and J by 6 bases, with 17 bases left in between. This CDR3 has 14 residues. CDR1 is MDHEN, CDR2 SYDVKM, per germline. For the CDR3, the DNA is TGTGCCAGCACCCCTTGGGGGTTTCGCGATACGCAGTATTTT. Translated: CASTPWGFRDTQYF.

This clone was counted a few times. The V and J genes are TRBV29-1 and TRBJ2-7, with a tentative D call TRBD2 (6 bases). The length of the CDR3 is 14 residues. The germline gives CDR1 SQVTM, CDR2 ANQGSEA. With 6 bases removed from V and 0 bases from J, the gap between germline ends came to 15 bases. The CDR3 loop is CSVLRGMASYEQYF. In nucleotides, the CDR3 is TGCAGCGTCCTACGGGGGATGGCCTCCTACGAGCAGTACTTC.

V and J are TRBV5-1 and TRBJ2-6; D might be TRBD1 (5 bases). The V end was cut by 4 bases, the J end by 0 bases, with 5 bases between. From germline, CDR1 is SGHRS and CDR2 YFSETQ. CDR3 length equals 14 residues. CDR3 region: CASSDSSGANVLTF. CDR3 in DNA: TGCGCCAGCAGCGACAGCTCTGGGGCCAACGTCCTGACTTTC.

The V and J genes are TRBV6-6 and TRBJ1-4; D not resolved. The V gene's germline CDR1 is MNHNY and CDR2 SVGAGI (reference sequence). Trimming stripped 6 bases from V and 0 bases from J, with 5 bases between. The CDR3 extends over 13 amino acids. In DNA, the CDR3 is TGTGCCAGCAGGGAACCAACTAATGAAAAACTGTTTTTT. Translating gives CASREPTNEKLFF.

The CDR3 coding sequence is TGCGCCAGCAGCTTTGGACAGGGCGCTGGGGAGACCCAGTACTTC. Protein: CASSFGQGAGETQYF. This chain joins TRBV4-1 and TRBJ2-5, with 8 nucleotides matching TRBD1. CDR1 and CDR2 from the germline V gene are MGHRA and YSYEKL. Trimming at V came to 5 bases and at J to 5 bases, leaving 10 bases not matched to a gene. The CDR3 consists of 15 residues.